This T cell receptor (beta chain) stems from a study of blood T cell repertoires in COVID-19. Whole-study context: Samples taken during acute and convalescent COVID-19 were collected in the United States, Italy and Spain. PBMCs, B-cell-depleted T cells, or T cells were the source of the cDNA or gDNA that made up the material.

The sample holds a few counts of this clone. Authors' processing steps: Amplification with reference gene primers provided the estimates of nucleated cell counts. This table comes from immunoSEQ multiplex PCR, and its TCRdb copy is limited to in-frame clones, with some not included. V and J calls and clone size are those listed in that table; D and trimming were worked out from the DNA. The sample lists 100,000 or so clones; 81% were seen once. CDR3 length: 17 residues. Deletions cut 6 bases from V and 4 bases from J, with 21 bases between. Germline V gene lookup returns CDR1 MDHEN and CDR2 SYDVKM. The chain joins TRBV28 to TRBJ2-2; D possibly corresponds to TRBD1 (5 bases). Sequenced material: peripheral blood. The receptor comes from a man of 80 years or more with acute or convalescent COVID-19. The CDR3 here is CASSLRPGQGGTGELFF. CDR3 in DNA: TGTGCCAGCAGCCTTCGCCCTGGGCAGGGCGGCACCGGGGAGCTGTTTTTT.